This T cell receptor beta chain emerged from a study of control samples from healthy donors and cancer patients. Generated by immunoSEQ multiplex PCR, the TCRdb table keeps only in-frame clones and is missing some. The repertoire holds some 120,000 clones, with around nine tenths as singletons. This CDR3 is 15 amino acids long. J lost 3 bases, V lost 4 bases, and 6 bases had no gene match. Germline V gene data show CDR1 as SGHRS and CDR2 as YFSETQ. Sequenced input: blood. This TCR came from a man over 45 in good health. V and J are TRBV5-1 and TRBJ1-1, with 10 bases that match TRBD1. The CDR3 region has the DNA TGCGCCAGCAGCCTCCCGGACAGGGGGGACACTGAAGCTTTCTTT. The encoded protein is CASSLPDRGDTEAFF.